The rows below give T cell receptor beta chains drawn from one sample of a study of shared clonotypes between healthy human individuals. Measured with immunoSEQ multiplex PCR; TCRdb has only the in-frame clones, and not every one. Of 2 million to 2.5 million clones listed, 90% to 97% are singletons. The sequenced sample was naive CD4+ T cells sorted from blood. These receptors all come from a man younger than 30 in good health. The CDR3 runs from the conserved cysteine through the conserved F or W. The D gene is left open where the match is weak. Not all rows give a size; the values are once, few, many and, for expanded clones, a class.

V	size	D	J	DNA	CDR3
TRBV19	-	-	TRBJ2-1	TGTGCCAGTAGTTTATTCACCCCCGGGACTCCTAAGGATGAGCAGTTCTTC	CASSLFTPGTPKDEQFF
TRBV2	-	TRBD1	TRBJ2-7	TGTGCCAGCGGGACAGGGGGAGTTGAGCAGTACTTC	CASGTGGVEQYF
TRBV10-3	-	TRBD1	TRBJ1-4	TGTGCCGCAAGAACGCGGGACAGAGAAAATGAAAAACTGTTTTTT	CAARTRDRENEKLFF
TRBV18	-	TRBD1	TRBJ1-6	TGTGCCAGCTCGGGACAGAATTCACCCCTCCACTTT	CASSGQNSPLHF
TRBV5-1	-	TRBD2	TRBJ2-1	TGCGCCAGCAGCGCCAGCGGGGGACACAATGAGCAGTTCTTC	CASSASGGHNEQFF
TRBV18	-	-	TRBJ1-6	TGTGCCAGCTCACCTTCAGGGGATTCACCCCTCCACTTT	CASSPSGDSPLHF
TRBV11-3	-	-	TRBJ2-1	TGTGCCAGCAGCCCTTCTAGGGTCAACAATGAGCAGTTCTTC	CASSPSRVNNEQFF
TRBV6-5	-	-	TRBJ2-2	TGTGCCAGCAGTGCCGCCAGGCTAGGAACCGGGGAGCTGTTTTTT	CASSAARLGTGELFF
TRBV7-9	-	TRBD1	TRBJ2-7	TGTGCCAGCAGCTTGGTCACGGGACAGGGAACCCACGAGCAGTACTTC	CASSLVTGQGTHEQYF
TRBV18	-	-	TRBJ2-1	TGTGCCAGCTCACCACAGGGTTACAATGAGCAGTTCTTC	CASSPQGYNEQFF
TRBV19	-	-	TRBJ2-5	TGTGCCAGCCTCGACCGAGGGGGGTCTGACCAGTACTTC	CASLDRGGSDQYF
TRBV2	-	-	TRBJ1-6	TGTGCCCTCAGCAGTCCGAGCTCCTATAATTCACCCCTCCACTTT	CALSSPSSYNSPLHF
TRBV25-1	-	-	TRBJ2-1	TGTGCCAGCAGTGGATATGGTGAGCAGTTCTTC	CASSGYGEQFF
TRBV2	-	-	TRBJ2-5	TGTGCCAGCTCTACAGGGAAGGAGACCCAGTACTTC	CASSTGKETQYF
TRBV6-5	once	-	TRBJ2-5	TGTGCCAGCAGTTACCTAGGGAGTGAGACCCAGTACTTC	CASSYLGSETQYF
TRBV14	-	-	TRBJ2-7	TGTGCCAGCAGCCACCTCGGGACACCAGAATACGAGCAGTACTTC	CASSHLGTPEYEQYF
TRBV7-7	-	-	TRBJ2-3	TGTGCTAGCAGCCAGGACAGAGGGACAGATACGCAGTATTTT	CASSQDRGTDTQYF
TRBV19	-	-	TRBJ1-2	TGTGCCAGTAGTACCCCGGGATCGATCTCTGGCTACACCTTC	CASSTPGSISGYTF
TRBV6-1	-	TRBD1	TRBJ1-5	TGTGCCAGCAGTCGAGACAGGGCTTCCAATCAGCCCCAGCATTTT	CASSRDRASNQPQHF
TRBV27	-	-	TRBJ1-2	TGTGCCAGCAGTTCAACCGACAAACAGGGAAGCAACTATGGCTACACCTTC	CASSSTDKQGSNYGYTF
TRBV5-6	-	-	TRBJ2-1	TGTGCCAGCAGCTCCGGCGGGATTGGGGAGCAGTTCTTC	CASSSGGIGEQFF
TRBV5-6	-	TRBD1	TRBJ2-6	TGTGCCAGCAGCTTGGGGGTTGGGACAGGGGGACCCAACGTCCTGACTTTC	CASSLGVGTGGPNVLTF
TRBV19	few	-	TRBJ1-5	TGTGCCAGTAGTATGGGGGGGTCAAATCAGCCCCAGCATTTT	CASSMGGSNQPQHF
TRBV10-3	-	TRBD1	TRBJ1-4	TGTGCCATCAGTGAGCCAGGGGGAGCTAATGAAAAACTGTTTTTT	CAISEPGGANEKLFF
TRBV6-5	once	TRBD1	TRBJ1-1	TGTGCCAGCAGTTGGGGACAGGGCACTGAAGCTTTCTTT	CASSWGQGTEAFF
TRBV18	-	-	TRBJ2-7	TGTGCCAGCTCACCACCGGGGATCTACGAGCAGTACTTC	CASSPPGIYEQYF
TRBV5-1	once	TRBD1	TRBJ1-4	TGCGCCAGCAGCTTGGCATCTAGAGGGGGCGGTAATGAAAAACTGTTTTTT	CASSLASRGGGNEKLFF
TRBV10-2	-	TRBD2	TRBJ2-3	TGCGCCAGCAGGAAGGGACTAGCGGGAGCAGATACGCAGTATTTT	CASRKGLAGADTQYF
TRBV27	-	-	TRBJ2-1	TGTGCCAGCAGTGAAGCCGGGGTCTCCTACAATGAGCAGTTCTTC	CASSEAGVSYNEQFF
TRBV6-6	once	-	TRBJ1-4	TGTGCCAGCAGTGATACAGGGTCGACCGAAAAACTGTTTTTT	CASSDTGSTEKLFF
TRBV27	once	-	TRBJ1-1	TGTGCCAGCAGTTATCGGTTGAACACTGAAGCTTTCTTT	CASSYRLNTEAFF
TRBV9	-	-	TRBJ2-2	TGTGCCAGCAGCGTAGCCTCCGGACAATACACCGGGGAGCTGTTTTTT	CASSVASGQYTGELFF
TRBV7-9	-	TRBD1	TRBJ2-5	TGTGCCAGCAGCCGACAGGGGGCCCCCCAAGAGACCCAGTACTTC	CASSRQGAPQETQYF
TRBV18	-	-	TRBJ1-1	TGTGCCAGCTCACCTTTTAACACTGAAGCTTTCTTT	CASSPFNTEAFF
TRBV15	-	TRBD1	TRBJ2-7	TGTGCCACCAGCACAGGGACAGGGGCCTTCTACGAGCAGTACTTC	CATSTGTGAFYEQYF
TRBV6-1	-	-	TRBJ2-7	TGTGCCAGCCACAGGGAGTTCCAGTACGAGCAGTACTTC	CASHREFQYEQYF
TRBV7-2	-	TRBD2	TRBJ2-1	TGTGCCAGCAGCCCTATCCTAAGTTGGCGGGAGAGCTCCTACAATGAGCAGTTCTTC	CASSPILSWRESSYNEQFF
TRBV15	-	-	TRBJ1-3	TGTGCCACCAGCCGGCAGCACTCTGGAAACACCATATATTTT	CATSRQHSGNTIYF
TRBV7-9	-	-	TRBJ2-7	TGTGCCAGCAGCTTAGCACTCGGGATAACCTACGAGCAGTACTTC	CASSLALGITYEQYF
TRBV18	-	-	TRBJ2-3	TGTGCCAGCTCACGAACGCCCCCGGCCCAAGTGGGAGATACGCAGTATTTT	CASSRTPPAQVGDTQYF
TRBV7-2	-	-	TRBJ1-3	TGTGCCAGCAGCTTAGGGTTCGGAAACACCATATATTTT	CASSLGFGNTIYF
TRBV18	-	TRBD1	TRBJ1-5	TGTGCCAGCTCACTCGGACAGGTCCGCAATCAGCCCCAGCATTTT	CASSLGQVRNQPQHF
TRBV5-1	-	-	TRBJ2-5	TGCGCCAGCAGCTTGGGCGACTACCAAGAGACCCAGTACTTC	CASSLGDYQETQYF
TRBV7-2	-	TRBD1	TRBJ2-6	TGTGCCAGCAGCTCAACAGGGGTCTCTGGGGCCAACGTCCTGACTTTC	CASSSTGVSGANVLTF
TRBV28	-	TRBD2	TRBJ2-5	TGTGCCAGCAGTTCAGGGGCTAGCGGGGGCAAAGAGACCCAGTACTTC	CASSSGASGGKETQYF
TRBV5-1	-	TRBD1	TRBJ2-3	TGCGCCAGCAGCTATACAGGGGGTCAGGCAGATACGCAGTATTTT	CASSYTGGQADTQYF
TRBV7-9	once	TRBD1	TRBJ2-7	TGTGCCAGCAGTTTCCGGGACAGCATTGACGCAAGACTCTACGAGCAGTACTTC	CASSFRDSIDARLYEQYF
TRBV18	-	-	TRBJ1-1	TGTGCCAGCTCACCACCGGAATTAGGAACTGAAGCTTTCTTT	CASSPPELGTEAFF
TRBV18	-	-	TRBJ2-1	TGTGCCAGCTCACCACCTAGCGGAACCTACAATGAGCAGTTCTTC	CASSPPSGTYNEQFF
TRBV4-1	-	-	TRBJ1-1	TGCGCCAGCAGCCAAGTAGGGAGCCAAGCTTTCTTT	CASSQVGSQAFF
TRBV10-3	-	-	TRBJ2-6	TGTGCCATCACGGCAGGGGCTGGGGCCAACGTCCTGACTTTC	CAITAGAGANVLTF
TRBV9	-	-	TRBJ2-3	TGTGCCAGCAGCGTAGAAGGGGGGTCCACAGATACGCAGTATTTT	CASSVEGGSTDTQYF
TRBV10-1	-	-	TRBJ2-5	TGCGCCAGCAGTGAGTCTCACGGGGGGCCGGAAGAGACCCAGTACTTC	CASSESHGGPEETQYF
TRBV5-1	-	-	TRBJ1-3	TGCGCCAGCAGTCCGGGACACAACTCTGGAAACACCATATATTTT	CASSPGHNSGNTIYF
TRBV18	-	-	TRBJ1-1	TGTGCCAGCCTCGAAAAGTCAGGGTTTTCTGGTGAAGCTTTCTTT	CASLEKSGFSGEAFF
TRBV7-9	-	-	TRBJ1-1	TGTGCCAGCAGCTTAGGAGACGGGGGAAGGACTGAAGCTTTCTTT	CASSLGDGGRTEAFF
TRBV9	-	TRBD1	TRBJ1-2	TGTGCCAGCGCTGCGACAGGGACCTATGGCTACACCTTC	CASAATGTYGYTF